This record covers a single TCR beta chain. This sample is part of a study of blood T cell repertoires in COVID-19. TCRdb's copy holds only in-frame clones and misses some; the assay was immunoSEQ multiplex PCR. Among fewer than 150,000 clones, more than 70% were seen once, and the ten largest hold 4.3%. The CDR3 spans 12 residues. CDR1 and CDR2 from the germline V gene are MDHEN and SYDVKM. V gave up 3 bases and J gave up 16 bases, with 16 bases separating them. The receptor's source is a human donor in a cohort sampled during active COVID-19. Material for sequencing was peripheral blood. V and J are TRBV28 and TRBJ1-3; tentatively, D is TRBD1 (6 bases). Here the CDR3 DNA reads TGTGCCAGCAGTTTGTTGGGGGGGGCTTGGTATTTT. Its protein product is CASSLLGGAWYF.